The entry below describes one T cell receptor beta chain. What it binds is unknown. This entry is derived from a study of cytomegalovirus exposure and HLA in healthy donors. Germline-derived CDR1 and CDR2 are MGHDK and SYGVNS. This CDR3 has 14 residues. The V gene lost 4 bases and the J gene lost 2 bases, with 11 bases spanning the gap. Points from the study as a whole: Analysis was performed later, and it showed HLA-associated TCR beta chains to be more clonally expanded than equally common others. Among immune exposure information, only CMV serostatus was available.

60 Vbeta and 13 Jbeta primers were used in PCR. In the source study's methods: Unique TCR beta chains totaled some 80 million in a later count, with approximately 11 million of them shared. Profiling relied on immunoSEQ multiplex PCR, and the TCRdb table lists in-frame clones only, not all of them. V, J and clone size reflect that table, while D and trimming were determined from the DNA. The data show about 150,000 clones, roughly 79% seen once. The sequenced sample consisted of PBMCs. This chain joins TRBV25-1 and TRBJ1-1, with D tentatively TRBD1 (6 bases). This receptor was identified in a male donor in good health and CMV-seronegative. CDR3 residues: CASSAIQGNTEAFF. Here the CDR3 DNA reads TGTGCCAGCAGTGCAATACAGGGTAACACTGAAGCTTTCTTT.